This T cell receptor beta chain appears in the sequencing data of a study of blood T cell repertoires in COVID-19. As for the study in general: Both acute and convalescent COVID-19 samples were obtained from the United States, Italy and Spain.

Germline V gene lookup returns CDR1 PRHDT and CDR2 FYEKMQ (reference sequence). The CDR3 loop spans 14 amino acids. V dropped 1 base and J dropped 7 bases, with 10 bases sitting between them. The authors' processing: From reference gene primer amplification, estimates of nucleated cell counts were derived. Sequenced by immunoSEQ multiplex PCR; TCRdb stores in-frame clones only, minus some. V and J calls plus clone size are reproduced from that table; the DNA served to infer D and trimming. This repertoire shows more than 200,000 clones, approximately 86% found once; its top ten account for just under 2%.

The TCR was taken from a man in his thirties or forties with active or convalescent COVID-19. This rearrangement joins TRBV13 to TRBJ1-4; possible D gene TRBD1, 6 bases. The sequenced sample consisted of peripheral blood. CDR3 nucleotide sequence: TGTGCCAGCAGCTTAGAGGGGGGGAGTGAAAAACTGTTTTTT. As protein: CASSLEGGSEKLFF. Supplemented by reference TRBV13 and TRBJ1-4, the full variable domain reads AAGVIQSPRHLIKEKRETATLKCYPIPRHDTVYWYQQGPGQDPQFLISFYEKMQSDKGSIPDRFSAQQFSDYHSELNMSSLELGDSALYFCASSLEGGSEKLFFGSGTQLSVL.